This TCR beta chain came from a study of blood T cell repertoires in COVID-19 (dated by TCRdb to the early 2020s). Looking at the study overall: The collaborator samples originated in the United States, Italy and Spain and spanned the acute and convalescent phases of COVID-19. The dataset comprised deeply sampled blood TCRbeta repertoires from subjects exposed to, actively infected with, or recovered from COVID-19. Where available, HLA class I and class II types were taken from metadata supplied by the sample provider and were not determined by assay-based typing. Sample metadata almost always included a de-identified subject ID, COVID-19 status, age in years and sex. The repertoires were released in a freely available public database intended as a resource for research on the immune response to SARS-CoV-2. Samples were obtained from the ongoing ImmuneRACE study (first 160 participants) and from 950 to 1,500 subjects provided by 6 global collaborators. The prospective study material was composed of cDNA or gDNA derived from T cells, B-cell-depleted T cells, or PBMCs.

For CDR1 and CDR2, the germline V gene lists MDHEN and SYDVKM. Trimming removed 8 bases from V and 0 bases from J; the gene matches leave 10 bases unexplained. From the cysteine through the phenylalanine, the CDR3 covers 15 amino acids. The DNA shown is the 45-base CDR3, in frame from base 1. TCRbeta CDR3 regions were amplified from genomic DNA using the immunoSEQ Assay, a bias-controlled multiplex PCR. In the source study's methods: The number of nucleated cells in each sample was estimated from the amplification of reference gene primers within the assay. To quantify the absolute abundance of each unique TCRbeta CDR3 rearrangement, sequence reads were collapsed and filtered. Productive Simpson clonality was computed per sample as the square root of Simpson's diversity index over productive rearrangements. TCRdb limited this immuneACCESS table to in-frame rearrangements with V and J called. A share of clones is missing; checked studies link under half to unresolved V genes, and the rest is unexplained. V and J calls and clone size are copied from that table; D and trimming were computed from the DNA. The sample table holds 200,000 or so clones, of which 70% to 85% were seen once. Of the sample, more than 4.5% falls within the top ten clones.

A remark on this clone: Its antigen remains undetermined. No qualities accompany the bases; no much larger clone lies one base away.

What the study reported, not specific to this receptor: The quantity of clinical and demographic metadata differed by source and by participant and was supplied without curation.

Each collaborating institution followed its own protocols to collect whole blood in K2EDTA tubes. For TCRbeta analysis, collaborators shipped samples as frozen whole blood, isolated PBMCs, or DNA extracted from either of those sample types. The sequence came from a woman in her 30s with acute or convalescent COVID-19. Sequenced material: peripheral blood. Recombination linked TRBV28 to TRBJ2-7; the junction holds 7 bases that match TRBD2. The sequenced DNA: TGTGCCAGCCTTACCCCCGGGGAGGGCTCCTACGAGCAGTACTTC. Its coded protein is CASLTPGEGSYEQYF.